The TCR beta chain described here comes from a study of Tregs in tolerant kidney transplant recipients. V dropped 2 bases and J dropped 5 bases, with 9 bases sitting between them. The CDR3 runs 13 residues. Per germline, CDR1 MNHEY and CDR2 SVGAGI. TCRdb keeps only in-frame clones here, not all; method: immunoSEQ multiplex PCR. Seen here are 200,000 to 300,000 clones, about four fifths observed once, and the top ten hold approximately 0.69%. In regard to this clone: The same CDR3 also results from other DNA sequences found in this sample.

The sequencing input was CD4+ T cells from blood. This TCR came from a human donor in good health. The chain combines TRBV6-5 with TRBJ1-1; D remains unclear. Here the CDR3 DNA reads TGTGCCAGCAGTTACGATTTAGGGACTGAAGCTTTCTTT. Its protein is CASSYDLGTEAFF.